Listed below are T cell receptor beta chains from one sample, sequenced in a study of cytomegalovirus exposure and HLA in healthy donors. The repertoire was sequenced with immunoSEQ multiplex PCR; TCRdb's copy has only in-frame clones and lacks some. Among around 130,000 clones listed, 70% to 90% were seen once. Sequenced input: PBMCs. All receptors come from a woman aged 35 to 49 in good health and CMV-seronegative. Each CDR3 is given without its conserved first and last residue.

CDR3 protein: ASSVDRGYEQY
V gene: TRBV6-1
J gene: -

CDR3 protein: ASSLYISYEQY
V gene: TRBV28
J gene: TRBJ2-7

CDR3 protein: ASSPDARENGYT
V gene: TRBV6-5
J gene: TRBJ1-2

CDR3 protein: ASSLVGRSVDTQY
V gene: TRBV5-1
J gene: TRBJ2-3

CDR3 protein: ASSMTSGGVLEQY
V gene: TRBV7-2
J gene: TRBJ2-7

CDR3 protein: ASSDRDSNEKLF
V gene: TRBV27
J gene: TRBJ1-4

CDR3 protein: SARGDYEQF
V gene: TRBV20-1
J gene: TRBJ2-1

CDR3 protein: ASSHRDRAVEQY
V gene: TRBV28
J gene: TRBJ2-7

CDR3 protein: ASKGAQEKLF
V gene: TRBV21-1
J gene: TRBJ1-4

CDR3 protein: ATSRDYSPDEKLF
V gene: TRBV15
J gene: TRBJ1-4

CDR3 protein: ASSYSNRVTGELF
V gene: TRBV6-6
J gene: TRBJ2-2

CDR3 protein: ASSFSQETQY
V gene: TRBV7-9
J gene: TRBJ2-5

CDR3 protein: ASSKTVNTEAF
V gene: TRBV5-5
J gene: TRBJ1-1

CDR3 protein: SARDKRAQY
V gene: TRBV20-1
J gene: TRBJ2-5

CDR3 protein: ASSFRGTTEAF
V gene: TRBV28
J gene: TRBJ1-1

CDR3 protein: ASSLSRAYTDTQY
V gene: TRBV10-2
J gene: TRBJ2-3

CDR3 protein: ASSRDREETQY
V gene: TRBV2
J gene: TRBJ2-5

CDR3 protein: ASSLSGYNEQF
V gene: TRBV9
J gene: TRBJ2-1

CDR3 protein: ASGPPSGELF
V gene: TRBV12-5
J gene: TRBJ2-2

CDR3 protein: SVERLAGGGEQF
V gene: TRBV29-1
J gene: TRBJ2-1

CDR3 protein: ASSSGSTEGTEAF
V gene: TRBV11-3
J gene: TRBJ1-1

CDR3 protein: ASSRSDGETQY
V gene: TRBV6-5
J gene: TRBJ2-5

CDR3 protein: ASSVGQNQPQH
V gene: TRBV5-5
J gene: TRBJ1-5

CDR3 protein: ASSYQATTTEAF
V gene: TRBV6-5
J gene: TRBJ1-1

CDR3 protein: ASRDSYEQY
V gene: TRBV25-1
J gene: TRBJ2-7

CDR3 protein: ASSYRAGVVGETQY
V gene: TRBV6-5
J gene: TRBJ2-5

CDR3 protein: ASSSTSGRSNEQF
V gene: TRBV5-1
J gene: TRBJ2-1

CDR3 protein: ASSFRDTRGPEQF
V gene: TRBV28
J gene: TRBJ2-1

CDR3 protein: ASSTYRGTDTQY
V gene: TRBV7-2
J gene: TRBJ2-3

CDR3 protein: ASIPSPIDRSYGYT
V gene: TRBV5-5
J gene: TRBJ1-2

CDR3 protein: ASSLGGTQILQETQY
V gene: TRBV7-9
J gene: TRBJ2-5

CDR3 protein: ATSEGGENTEAF
V gene: TRBV10-2
J gene: TRBJ1-1

CDR3 protein: ASRTTQDRGIWDGYT
V gene: TRBV5-6
J gene: TRBJ1-2

CDR3 protein: ASGWGSNSSPLH
V gene: TRBV2
J gene: TRBJ1-6

CDR3 protein: ASSPPAGHNQPQH
V gene: TRBV18
J gene: TRBJ1-5

CDR3 protein: ASSVRARRDTGELF
V gene: TRBV4-3
J gene: TRBJ2-2

CDR3 protein: ASSLASGTTRATQY
V gene: TRBV11-3
J gene: TRBJ2-3

CDR3 protein: ASSVSKGGGANVLT
V gene: TRBV9
J gene: TRBJ2-6

CDR3 protein: ASSLSLAAANRQQF
V gene: TRBV27
J gene: TRBJ2-1

CDR3 protein: ASSLVSSYNEQF
V gene: TRBV11-3
J gene: TRBJ2-1

CDR3 protein: ASSPRNTPNTGELF
V gene: TRBV7-9
J gene: TRBJ2-2

CDR3 protein: AISDGTIYEQY
V gene: TRBV10-3
J gene: TRBJ2-7

CDR3 protein: ASSTEGVNYGYT
V gene: TRBV9
J gene: TRBJ1-2

CDR3 protein: ASSVGSSSYEQY
V gene: TRBV9
J gene: TRBJ2-7

CDR3 protein: ASSLGSNEQF
V gene: TRBV7-9
J gene: TRBJ2-1

CDR3 protein: ASSFSVSSYEQY
V gene: TRBV7-2
J gene: TRBJ2-7

CDR3 protein: ASSPTSGSQYEQY
V gene: TRBV5-4
J gene: TRBJ2-7

CDR3 protein: ASSYARGSTYEQY
V gene: TRBV6-5
J gene: TRBJ2-7

CDR3 protein: ASSQAGQETQY
V gene: TRBV5-4
J gene: TRBJ2-5

CDR3 protein: ASSQPGTSGRIPPYEQY
V gene: TRBV14
J gene: TRBJ2-7

CDR3 protein: ASSLGGYEKLF
V gene: TRBV5-1
J gene: TRBJ1-4

CDR3 protein: ASSSQGWDTEAF
V gene: TRBV7-2
J gene: TRBJ1-1

CDR3 protein: ASSSGTASNQPQH
V gene: TRBV27
J gene: TRBJ1-5

CDR3 protein: ASSPPASPFQF
V gene: TRBV18
J gene: TRBJ2-1

CDR3 protein: ASSAAGGPYEQY
V gene: TRBV9
J gene: -

CDR3 protein: ASTTDRGNIQY
V gene: TRBV6-1
J gene: TRBJ2-4

CDR3 protein: ASSGALWSDGELF
V gene: TRBV28
J gene: TRBJ2-2